This entry concerns a single TCR beta chain. The antigen is not known. The source of the sample is a study of human T cells and chemical hapten exposure. Background on the study: Per-sample variation in TCR yield stemmed mainly from small pooled library volume differences.

Time point: patch test 1, 2 weeks after DPC sensitization. The treatment was: therapeutic diphenylcyclopropenone sensitization with weekly scalp DPC. Authors' processing steps: Sample TCR counts, which ranged from about 23,224 to 690,600, had a median of 95,638. TCRdb called the RACE reads again in MiXCR, with one record for every CDR3 protein. The V and J calls follow TCRdb's processing rather than the paper's. This sample yields 70,000 to 75,000 distinct CDR3 sequences, of which 32% are seen a single time; about 9.6% belongs to the top ten. Study-level points and caveats: Having alopecia, donors may respond immunologically unlike healthy people.

This clonotype originated in a man aged 35 to 55 with alopecia areata. Some clones in this sample may be carry-over from other donors' samples. The material was whole blood, obtained in connection with sensitization to the hapten diphenylcyclopropenone (DPC).

CDR3 sequence: CASSLVQETQYF. The CDR3 nucleotides read TGTGCCAGCAGTTTAGTCCAAGAGACCCAGTACTTC. V is TRBV12-3 or TRBV12-4 and J is TRBJ2-5, with unresolved D. The CDR3 consists of 12 residues. V gave up 1 base and J gave up 1 base, with 1 base separating them.